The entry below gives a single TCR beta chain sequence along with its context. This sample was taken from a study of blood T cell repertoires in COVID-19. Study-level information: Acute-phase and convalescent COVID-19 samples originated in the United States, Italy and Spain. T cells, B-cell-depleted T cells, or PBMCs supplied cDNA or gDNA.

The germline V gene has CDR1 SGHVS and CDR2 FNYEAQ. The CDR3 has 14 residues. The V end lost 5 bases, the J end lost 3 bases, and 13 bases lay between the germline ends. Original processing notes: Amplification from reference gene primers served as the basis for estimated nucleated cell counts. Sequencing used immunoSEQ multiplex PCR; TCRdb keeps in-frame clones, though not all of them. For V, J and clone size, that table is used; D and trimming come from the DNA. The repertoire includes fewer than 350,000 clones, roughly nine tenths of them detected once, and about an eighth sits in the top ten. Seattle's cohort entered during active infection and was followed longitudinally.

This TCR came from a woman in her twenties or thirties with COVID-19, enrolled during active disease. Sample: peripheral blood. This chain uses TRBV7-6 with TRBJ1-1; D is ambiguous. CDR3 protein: CASSRSLSDTEAFF. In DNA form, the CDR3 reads TGTGCCAGCAGCCGCTCGTTGTCGGACACTGAAGCTTTCTTT.